This T cell receptor (beta chain) was retrieved from a study of T-cell reconstitution after alpha-beta-depleted transplantation in children. During its preparation, the TCRbeta library received unique molecular identifiers. TCRdb re-derived calls from the PCR reads in MiXCR, one entry per CDR3 protein. The data contain thousands of distinct CDR3 sequences, under 30% of them singletons. CDR3 length: 15 residues. Per the germline V gene, CDR1 is LNHDA and CDR2 is SQIVND (reference sequence). The germline V and J ends were trimmed by 3 bases and 2 bases, with 12 bases remaining between them. This clonotype was counted at least ten times.

The rearrangement links TRBV19 to TRBJ2-3; a possible D gene is TRBD1 (5 bases). The TCR was taken from a male patient between 2 and 15 years old who had a stem cell transplant for acute myeloid leukemia, so the T cells may come from the graft donor. Sequencing was performed on PBMCs, mostly from graft donor cells, taken 60 days after TCRalphabeta/CD19-depleted stem cell transplant. The CDR3 loop reads CASSMGQEFTDTQYF. CDR3 sequence (DNA): TGTGCCAGTAGTATGGGGCAGGAGTTCACAGATACGCAGTATTTT.